This TCR beta chain was obtained from a study of blood T cell repertoires in COVID-19. Assay used: immunoSEQ multiplex PCR; TCRdb lists only in-frame clones, some missing. This table has roughly 120,000 clones, 75% to 90% appearing once. The sequence was obtained from a man aged 65 to 79 with acute or convalescent COVID-19. The material sequenced was peripheral blood.

For the CDR3, the DNA is TGTGCCAGCAGGAACGAACTGGACAGGGGTCAGCCCCAGCATTTT. Amino acids: CASRNELDRGQPQHF. This chain joins TRBV2 and TRBJ1-5; the match to TRBD1 covers 9 bases. CDR1 SNHLY and CDR2 FYNNEI come from the germline V gene. This CDR3 contains 15 residues. The V segment lost 6 bases and the J segment 6 bases; nucleotides outside the gene matches: 9.